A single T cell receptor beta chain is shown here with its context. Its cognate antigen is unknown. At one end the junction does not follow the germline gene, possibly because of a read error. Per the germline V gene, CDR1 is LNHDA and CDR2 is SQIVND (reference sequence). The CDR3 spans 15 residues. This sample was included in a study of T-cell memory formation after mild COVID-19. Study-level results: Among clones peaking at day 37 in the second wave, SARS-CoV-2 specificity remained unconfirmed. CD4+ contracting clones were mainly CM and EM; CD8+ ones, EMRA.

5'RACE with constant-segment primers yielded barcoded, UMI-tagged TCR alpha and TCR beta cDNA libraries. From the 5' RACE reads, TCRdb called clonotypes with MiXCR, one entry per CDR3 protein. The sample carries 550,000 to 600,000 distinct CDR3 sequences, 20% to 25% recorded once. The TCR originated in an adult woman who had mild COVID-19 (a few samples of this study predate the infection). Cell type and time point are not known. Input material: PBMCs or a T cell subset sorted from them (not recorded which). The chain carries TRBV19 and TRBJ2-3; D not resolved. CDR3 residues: CASSMGSLGTDTQYF. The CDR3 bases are TGTGCAAGTAGTATGGGCAGCCTAGGAACAGATACGCAGTATTTT.